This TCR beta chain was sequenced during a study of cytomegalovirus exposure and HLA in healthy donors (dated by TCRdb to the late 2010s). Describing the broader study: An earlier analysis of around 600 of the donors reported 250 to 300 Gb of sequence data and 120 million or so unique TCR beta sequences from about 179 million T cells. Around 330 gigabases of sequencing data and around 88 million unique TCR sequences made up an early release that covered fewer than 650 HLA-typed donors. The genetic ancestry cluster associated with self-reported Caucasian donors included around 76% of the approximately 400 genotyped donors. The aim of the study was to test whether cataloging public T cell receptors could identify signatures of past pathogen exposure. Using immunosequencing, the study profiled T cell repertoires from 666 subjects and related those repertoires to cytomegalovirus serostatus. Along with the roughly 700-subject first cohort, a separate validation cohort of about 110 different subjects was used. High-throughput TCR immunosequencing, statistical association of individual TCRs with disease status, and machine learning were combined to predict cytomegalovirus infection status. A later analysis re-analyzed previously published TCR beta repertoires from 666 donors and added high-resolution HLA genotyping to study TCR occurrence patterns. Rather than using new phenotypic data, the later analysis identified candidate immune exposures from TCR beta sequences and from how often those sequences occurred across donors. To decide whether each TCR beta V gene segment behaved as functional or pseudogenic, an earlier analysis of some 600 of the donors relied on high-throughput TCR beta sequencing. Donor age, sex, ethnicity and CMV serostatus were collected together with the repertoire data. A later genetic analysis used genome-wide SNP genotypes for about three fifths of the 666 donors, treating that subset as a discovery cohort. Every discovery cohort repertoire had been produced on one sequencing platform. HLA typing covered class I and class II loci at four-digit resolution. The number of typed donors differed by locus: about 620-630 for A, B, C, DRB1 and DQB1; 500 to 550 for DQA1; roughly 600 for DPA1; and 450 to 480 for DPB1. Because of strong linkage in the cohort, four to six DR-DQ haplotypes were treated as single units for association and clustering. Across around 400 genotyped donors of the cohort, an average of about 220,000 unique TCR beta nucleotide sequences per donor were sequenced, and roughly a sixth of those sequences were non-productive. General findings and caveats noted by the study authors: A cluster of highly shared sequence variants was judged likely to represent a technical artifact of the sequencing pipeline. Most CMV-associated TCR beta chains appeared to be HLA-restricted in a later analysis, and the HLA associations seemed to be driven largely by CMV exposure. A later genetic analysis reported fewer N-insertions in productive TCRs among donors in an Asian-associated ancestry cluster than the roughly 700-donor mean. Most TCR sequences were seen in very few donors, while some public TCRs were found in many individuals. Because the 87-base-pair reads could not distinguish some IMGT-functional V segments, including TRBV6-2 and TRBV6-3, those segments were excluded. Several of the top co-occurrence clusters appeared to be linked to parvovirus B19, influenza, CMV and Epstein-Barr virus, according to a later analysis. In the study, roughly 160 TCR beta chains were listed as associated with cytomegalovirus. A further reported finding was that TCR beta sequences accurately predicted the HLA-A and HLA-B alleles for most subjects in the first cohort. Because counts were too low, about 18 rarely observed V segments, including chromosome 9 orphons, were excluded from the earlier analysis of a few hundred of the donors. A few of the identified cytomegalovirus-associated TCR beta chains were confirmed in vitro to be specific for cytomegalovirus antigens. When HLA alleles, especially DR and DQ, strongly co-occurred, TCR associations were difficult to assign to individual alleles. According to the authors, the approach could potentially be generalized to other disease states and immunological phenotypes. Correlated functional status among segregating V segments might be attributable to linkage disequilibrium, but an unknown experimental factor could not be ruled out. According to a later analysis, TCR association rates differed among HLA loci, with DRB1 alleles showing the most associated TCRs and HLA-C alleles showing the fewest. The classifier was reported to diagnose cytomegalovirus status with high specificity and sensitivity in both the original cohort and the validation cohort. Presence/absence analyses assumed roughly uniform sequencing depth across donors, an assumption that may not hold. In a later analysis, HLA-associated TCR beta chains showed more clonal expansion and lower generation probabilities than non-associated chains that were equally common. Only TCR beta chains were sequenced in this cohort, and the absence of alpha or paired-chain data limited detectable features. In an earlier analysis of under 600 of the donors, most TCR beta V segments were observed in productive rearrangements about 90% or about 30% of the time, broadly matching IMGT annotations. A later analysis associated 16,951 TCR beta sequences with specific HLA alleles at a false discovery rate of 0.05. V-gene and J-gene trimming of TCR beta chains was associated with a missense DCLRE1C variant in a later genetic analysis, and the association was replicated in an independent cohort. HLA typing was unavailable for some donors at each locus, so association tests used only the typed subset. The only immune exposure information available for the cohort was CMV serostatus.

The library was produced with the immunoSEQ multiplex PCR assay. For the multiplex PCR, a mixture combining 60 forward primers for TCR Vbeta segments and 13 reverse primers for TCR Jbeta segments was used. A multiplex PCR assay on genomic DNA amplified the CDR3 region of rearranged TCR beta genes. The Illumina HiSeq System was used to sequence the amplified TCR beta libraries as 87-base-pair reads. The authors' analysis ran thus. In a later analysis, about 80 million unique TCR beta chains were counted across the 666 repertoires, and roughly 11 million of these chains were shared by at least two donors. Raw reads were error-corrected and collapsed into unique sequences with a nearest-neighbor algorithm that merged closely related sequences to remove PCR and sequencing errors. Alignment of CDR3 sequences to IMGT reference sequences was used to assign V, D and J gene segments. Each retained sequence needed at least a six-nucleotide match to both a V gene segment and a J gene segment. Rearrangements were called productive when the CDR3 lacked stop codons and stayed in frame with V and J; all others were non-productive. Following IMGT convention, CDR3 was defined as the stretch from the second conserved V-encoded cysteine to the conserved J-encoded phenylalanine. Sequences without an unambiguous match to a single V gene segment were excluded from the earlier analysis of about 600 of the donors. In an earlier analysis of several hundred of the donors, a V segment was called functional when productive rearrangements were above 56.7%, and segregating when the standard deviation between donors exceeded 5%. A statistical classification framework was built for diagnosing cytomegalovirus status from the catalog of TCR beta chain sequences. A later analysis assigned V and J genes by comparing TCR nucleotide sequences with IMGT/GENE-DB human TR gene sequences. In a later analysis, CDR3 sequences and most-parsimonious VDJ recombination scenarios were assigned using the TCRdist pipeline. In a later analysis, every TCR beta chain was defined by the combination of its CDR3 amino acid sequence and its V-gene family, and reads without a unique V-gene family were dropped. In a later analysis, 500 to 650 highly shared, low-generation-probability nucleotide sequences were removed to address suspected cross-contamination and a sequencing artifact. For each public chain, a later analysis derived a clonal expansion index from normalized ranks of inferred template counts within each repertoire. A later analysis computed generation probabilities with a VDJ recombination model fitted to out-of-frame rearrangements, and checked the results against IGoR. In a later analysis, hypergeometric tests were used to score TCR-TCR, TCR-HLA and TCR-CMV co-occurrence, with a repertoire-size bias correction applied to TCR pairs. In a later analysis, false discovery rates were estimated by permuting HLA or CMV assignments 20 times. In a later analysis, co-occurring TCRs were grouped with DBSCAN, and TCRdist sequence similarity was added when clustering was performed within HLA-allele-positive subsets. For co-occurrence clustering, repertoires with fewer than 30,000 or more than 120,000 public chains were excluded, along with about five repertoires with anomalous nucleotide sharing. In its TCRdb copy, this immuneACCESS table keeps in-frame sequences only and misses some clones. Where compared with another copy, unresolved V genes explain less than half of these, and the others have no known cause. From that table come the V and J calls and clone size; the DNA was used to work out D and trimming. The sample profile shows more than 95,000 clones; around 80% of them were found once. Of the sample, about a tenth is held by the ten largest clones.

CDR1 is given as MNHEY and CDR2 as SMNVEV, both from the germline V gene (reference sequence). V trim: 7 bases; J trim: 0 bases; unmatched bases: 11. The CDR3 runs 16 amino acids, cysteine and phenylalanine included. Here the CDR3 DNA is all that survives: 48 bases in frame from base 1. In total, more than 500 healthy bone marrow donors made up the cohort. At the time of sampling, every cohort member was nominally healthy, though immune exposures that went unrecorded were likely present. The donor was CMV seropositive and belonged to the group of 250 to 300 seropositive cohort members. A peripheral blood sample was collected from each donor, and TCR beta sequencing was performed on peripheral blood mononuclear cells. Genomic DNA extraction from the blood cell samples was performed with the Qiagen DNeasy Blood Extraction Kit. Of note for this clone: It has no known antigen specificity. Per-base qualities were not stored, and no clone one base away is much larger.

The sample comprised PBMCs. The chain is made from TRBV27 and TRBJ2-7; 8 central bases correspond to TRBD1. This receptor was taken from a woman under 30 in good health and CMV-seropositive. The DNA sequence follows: TGTGCCAGCACCCCCTTTTACAGGGGGAGCTCCTACGAGCAGTACTTC. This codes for CASTPFYRGSSYEQYF.